This T cell receptor (beta chain) was retrieved from a study of T cell responses to AZD1222 COVID-19 vaccine. Study observations and caveats: Within unmutated variant regions lay the reported targets of nearly half of spike-specific TCRs.

Clones were read by immunoSEQ multiplex PCR, and TCRdb kept only the in-frame ones, dropping some. The sample holds around 140,000 clones, about 90% seen once. Note on this clone: What it binds is not known.

The germline V gene has CDR1 MGHRA and CDR2 YSYEKL. The junction had 6 bases not matched to a gene; V was cut back by 0 bases and J by 5 bases. The CDR3 length is 15 residues. The specimen comprised peripheral blood, sampled 28 days after the second AZD1222 dose. The rearrangement links TRBV4-1 to TRBJ1-1; 7 bases are a match to TRBD1. The TCR comes from an adult who received the AZD1222 COVID-19 vaccine. The CDR3 bases are TGCGCCAGCAGCCAAGAAGCAGGGGGAAGGACTGAAGCTTTCTTT. Protein product: CASSQEAGGRTEAFF.